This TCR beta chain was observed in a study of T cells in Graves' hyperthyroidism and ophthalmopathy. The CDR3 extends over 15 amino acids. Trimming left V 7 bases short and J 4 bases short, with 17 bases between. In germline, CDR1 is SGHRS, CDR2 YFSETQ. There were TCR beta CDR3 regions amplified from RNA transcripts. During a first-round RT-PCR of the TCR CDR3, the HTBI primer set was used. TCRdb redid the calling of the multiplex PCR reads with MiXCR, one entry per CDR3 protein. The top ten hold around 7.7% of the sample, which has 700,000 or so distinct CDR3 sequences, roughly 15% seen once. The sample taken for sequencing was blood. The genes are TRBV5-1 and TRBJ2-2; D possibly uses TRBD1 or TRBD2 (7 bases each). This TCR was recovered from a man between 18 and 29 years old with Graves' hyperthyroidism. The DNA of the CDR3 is TGCGCCAGCCGGGGGGCCAGGGGGTCCACCGGGGAGCTGTTTTTT. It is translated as CASRGARGSTGELFF.